This TCR beta chain derives from a study of naive and memory T cell subsets. CD4+ T cell IFNgamma after overnight CMV lysate exposure gave donor CMV status. This clonotype turned up a few times. The CDR3 extends over 13 amino acids. Germline lookup yields CDR1 MNHEY and CDR2 SVGAGI. With 11 bases removed from V and 1 base from J, the gap between germline ends came to 9 bases. Two oligonucleotides, mixed equimolar, formed the beta constant-region primer covering TRBC1 and TRBC2. A single record per CDR3 protein comes from TCRdb applying MiXCR to the UMI-ligation and nested PCR reads. Of roughly 91,000 distinct CDR3 sequences listed, around 13% are singletons.

The TCR sequence derives from a human donor in good health. Input material: central memory CD4+ T cells from blood. V and J are TRBV6-5 and TRBJ2-6; D is uncertain. The CDR3 reads CAATQSGANVLTF. The CDR3 DNA sequence: TGTGCCGCTACCCAGTCTGGGGCCAACGTCCTGACTTTC.